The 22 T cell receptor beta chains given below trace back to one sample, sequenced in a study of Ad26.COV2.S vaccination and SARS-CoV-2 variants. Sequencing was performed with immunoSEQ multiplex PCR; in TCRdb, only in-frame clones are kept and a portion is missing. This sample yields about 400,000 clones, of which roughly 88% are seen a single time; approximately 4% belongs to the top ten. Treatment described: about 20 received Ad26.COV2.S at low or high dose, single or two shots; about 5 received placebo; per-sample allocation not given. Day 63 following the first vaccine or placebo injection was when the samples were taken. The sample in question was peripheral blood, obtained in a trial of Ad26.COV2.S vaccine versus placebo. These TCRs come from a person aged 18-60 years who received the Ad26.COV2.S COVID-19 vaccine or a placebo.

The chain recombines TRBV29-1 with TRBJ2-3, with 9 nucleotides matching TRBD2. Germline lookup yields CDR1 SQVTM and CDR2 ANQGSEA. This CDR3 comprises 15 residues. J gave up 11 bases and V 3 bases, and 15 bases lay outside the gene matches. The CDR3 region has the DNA TGCAGCGTTGAGTTAGAGCGGGGGGCAACTTGGAGGCAGTATTTT. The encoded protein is CSVELERGATWRQYF.

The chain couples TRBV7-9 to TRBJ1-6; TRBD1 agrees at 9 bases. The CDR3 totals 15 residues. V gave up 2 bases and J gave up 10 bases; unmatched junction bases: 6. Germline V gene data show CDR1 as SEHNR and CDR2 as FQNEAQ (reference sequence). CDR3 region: CASSLFGQGRSPLHF. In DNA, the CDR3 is TGTGCCAGCAGCTTATTCGGACAGGGGCGGTCACCCCTCCACTTT.

CDR3 sequence reads: CASSLFAREETQYF. The CDR3, as DNA: TGTGCCAGCAGCTTATTTGCACGGGAAGAGACCCAGTACTTC. This rearrangement joins TRBV7-9 to TRBJ2-5; D gene uncertain. The CDR3 covers 14 residues. The germline V and J ends were trimmed by 2 bases and 3 bases, with 10 bases remaining between them. CDR1 SEHNR and CDR2 FQNEAQ come from the germline V gene (reference sequence). The entire variable domain, with the rest obtained from reference TRBV7-9 and TRBJ2-5, is as follows: DTGVSQNPRHKITKRGQNVTFRCDPISEHNRLYWYRQTLGQGPEFLTYFQNEAQLEKSRLLSDRFSAERPKGSFSTLEIQRTEQGDSAMYLCASSLFAREETQYFGPGTRLLVL.

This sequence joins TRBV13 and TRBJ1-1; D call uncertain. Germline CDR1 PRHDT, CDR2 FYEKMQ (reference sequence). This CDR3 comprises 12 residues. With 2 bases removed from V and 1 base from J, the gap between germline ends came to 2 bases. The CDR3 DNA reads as TGTGCCAGCAGCTTAAGGAACACTGAAGCTTTCTTT. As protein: CASSLRNTEAFF.

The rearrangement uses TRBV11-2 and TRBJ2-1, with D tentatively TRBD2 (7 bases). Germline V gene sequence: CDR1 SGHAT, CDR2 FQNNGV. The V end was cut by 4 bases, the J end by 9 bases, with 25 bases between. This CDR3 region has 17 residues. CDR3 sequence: CASSSFILTSSGAEQFF. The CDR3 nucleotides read TGTGCCAGCAGCTCATTCATCCTGACTAGCTCGGGGGCTGAGCAGTTCTTC.

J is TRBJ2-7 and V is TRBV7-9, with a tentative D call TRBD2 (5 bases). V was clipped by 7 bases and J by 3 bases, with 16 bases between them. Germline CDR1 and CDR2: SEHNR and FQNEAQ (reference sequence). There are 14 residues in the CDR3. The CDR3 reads CASTEPGLNYEQYF. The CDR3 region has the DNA TGTGCCAGCACCGAACCTGGACTGAACTACGAGCAGTACTTC.

CDR3 bases: TGTGCCAGCAGCCGAGAGAATTACAATGAGCAGTTCTTC. This codes for CASSRENYNEQFF. This chain uses TRBV7-9 with TRBJ2-1; D is ambiguous. The germline gives CDR1 SEHNR, CDR2 FQNEAQ (reference sequence). The CDR3 has 13 residues. The V gene lost 5 bases and the J gene lost 4 bases, with 9 bases spanning the gap.

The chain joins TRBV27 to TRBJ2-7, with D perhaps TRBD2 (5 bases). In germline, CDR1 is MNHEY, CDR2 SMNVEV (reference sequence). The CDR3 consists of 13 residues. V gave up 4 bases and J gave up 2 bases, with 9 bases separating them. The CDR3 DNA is TGTGCCAGCAGTTGGGCGGGCCCCTACGAGCAGTACTTC. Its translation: CASSWAGPYEQYF.

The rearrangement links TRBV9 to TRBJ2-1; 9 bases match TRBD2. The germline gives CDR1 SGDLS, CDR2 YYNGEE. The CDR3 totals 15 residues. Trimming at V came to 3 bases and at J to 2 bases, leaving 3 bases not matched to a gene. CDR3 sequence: CASSGSGGTYNEQFF. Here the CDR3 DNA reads TGTGCCAGCAGCGGTAGCGGGGGAACCTACAATGAGCAGTTCTTC.

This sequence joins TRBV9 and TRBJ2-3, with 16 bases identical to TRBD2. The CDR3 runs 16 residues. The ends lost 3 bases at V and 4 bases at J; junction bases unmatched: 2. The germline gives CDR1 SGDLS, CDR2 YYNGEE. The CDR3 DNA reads TGTGCCAGCAGCGCCGGGACTAGCGGGGGGGCAGATACGCAGTATTTT. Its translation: CASSAGTSGGADTQYF. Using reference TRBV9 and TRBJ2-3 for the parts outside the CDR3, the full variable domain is DSGVTQTPKHLITATGQRVTLRCSPRSGDLSVYWYQQSLDQGLQFLIQYYNGEERAKGNILERFSAQQFPDLHSELNLSSLELGDSALYFCASSAGTSGGADTQYFGPGTRLTVL.

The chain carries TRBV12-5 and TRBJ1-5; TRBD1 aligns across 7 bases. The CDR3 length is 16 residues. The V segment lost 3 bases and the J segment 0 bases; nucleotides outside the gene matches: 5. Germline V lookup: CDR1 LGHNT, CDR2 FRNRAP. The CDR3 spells CASGFSTGRSNQPQHF. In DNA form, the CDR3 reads TGTGCTAGTGGTTTCTCGACAGGGCGTAGCAATCAGCCCCAGCATTTT.

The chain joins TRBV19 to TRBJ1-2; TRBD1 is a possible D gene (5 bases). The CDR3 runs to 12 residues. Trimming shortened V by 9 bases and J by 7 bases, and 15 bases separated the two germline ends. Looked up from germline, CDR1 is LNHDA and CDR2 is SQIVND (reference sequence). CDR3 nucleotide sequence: TGTGCCAGCCGAACCCGGGGGTGTGGCTACACCTTC. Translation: CASRTRGCGYTF.

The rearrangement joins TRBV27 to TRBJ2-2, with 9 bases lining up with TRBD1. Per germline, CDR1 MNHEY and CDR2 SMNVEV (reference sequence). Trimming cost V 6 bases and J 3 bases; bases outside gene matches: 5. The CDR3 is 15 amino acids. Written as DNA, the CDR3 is TGTGCCAGCAGCTACAGGGGGCCCTACACCGGGGAGCTGTTTTTT. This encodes CASSYRGPYTGELFF.

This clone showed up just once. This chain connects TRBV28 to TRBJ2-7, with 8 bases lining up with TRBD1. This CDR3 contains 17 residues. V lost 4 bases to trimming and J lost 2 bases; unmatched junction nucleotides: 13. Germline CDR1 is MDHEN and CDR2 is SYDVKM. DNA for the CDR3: TGTGCCAGCAGTTCGCGACAGGGGAATATGTGGACCTACGAGCAGTACTTC. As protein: CASSSRQGNMWTYEQYF.

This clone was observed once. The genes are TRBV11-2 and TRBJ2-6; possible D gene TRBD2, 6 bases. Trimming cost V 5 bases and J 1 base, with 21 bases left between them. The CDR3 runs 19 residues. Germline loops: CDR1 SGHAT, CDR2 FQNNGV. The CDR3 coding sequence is TGTGCCAGCAGCCAACGTAGGAGGGGCCTTAGGTCTGGGGCCAACGTCCTGACTTTC. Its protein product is CASSQRRRGLRSGANVLTF.

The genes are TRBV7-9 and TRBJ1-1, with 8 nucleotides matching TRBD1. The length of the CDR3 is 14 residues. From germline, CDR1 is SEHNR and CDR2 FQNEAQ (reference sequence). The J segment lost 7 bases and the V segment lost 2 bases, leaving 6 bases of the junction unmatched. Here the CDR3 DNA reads TGTGCCAGCAGCTTAACAGACAGGGGTATTGAAGCTTTCTTT. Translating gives CASSLTDRGIEAFF.

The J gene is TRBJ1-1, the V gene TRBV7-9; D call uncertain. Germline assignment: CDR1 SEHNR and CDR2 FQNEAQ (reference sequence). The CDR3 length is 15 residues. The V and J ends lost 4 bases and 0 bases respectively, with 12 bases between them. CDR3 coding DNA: TGTGCCAGCAGCTCCTTGTCTCGGCTGAACACTGAAGCTTTCTTT. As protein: CASSSLSRLNTEAFF.

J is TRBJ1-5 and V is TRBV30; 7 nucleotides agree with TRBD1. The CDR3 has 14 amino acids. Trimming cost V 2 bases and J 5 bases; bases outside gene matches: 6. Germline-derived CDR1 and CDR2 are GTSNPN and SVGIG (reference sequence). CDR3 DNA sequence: TGTGCCTGGAGTCCCGGACAGGCGGATCAGCCCCAGCATTTT. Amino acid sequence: CAWSPGQADQPQHF.

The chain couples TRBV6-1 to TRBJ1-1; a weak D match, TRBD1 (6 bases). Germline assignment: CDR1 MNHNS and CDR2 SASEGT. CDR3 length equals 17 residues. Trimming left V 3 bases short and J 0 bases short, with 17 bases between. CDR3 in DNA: TGTGCCAGCAGTGATCTACAGGGAAGGGGTTTGAACACTGAAGCTTTCTTT. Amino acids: CASSDLQGRGLNTEAFF.

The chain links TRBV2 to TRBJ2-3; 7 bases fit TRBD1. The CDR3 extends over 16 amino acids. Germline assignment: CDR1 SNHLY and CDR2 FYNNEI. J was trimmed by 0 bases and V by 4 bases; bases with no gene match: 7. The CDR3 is CASSAGTDPSTDTQYF. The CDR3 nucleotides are TGTGCCAGCAGTGCCGGGACAGATCCTAGCACAGATACGCAGTATTTT.

CDR3 DNA: TGTGCCAGCAGTTTCGTTGCGGGCACAGATACGCAGTATTTT. This codes for CASSFVAGTDTQYF. The chain recombines TRBV28 with TRBJ2-3; no reliable D call. The CDR3 loop spans 14 amino acids. V was clipped by 3 bases and J by 1 base, with 8 bases between them. Germline CDR1 is MDHEN and CDR2 is SYDVKM.

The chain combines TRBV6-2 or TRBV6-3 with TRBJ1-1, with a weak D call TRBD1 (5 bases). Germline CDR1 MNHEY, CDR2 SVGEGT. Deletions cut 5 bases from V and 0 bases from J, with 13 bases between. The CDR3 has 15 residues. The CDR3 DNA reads TGTGCCAGCAGTCTCGACAGCCCGATGAACACTGAAGCTTTCTTT. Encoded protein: CASSLDSPMNTEAFF.